These T cell receptor beta chains were read from a single sample in a study of blood T cell repertoires in COVID-19. The repertoire was sequenced with immunoSEQ multiplex PCR; TCRdb's copy has only in-frame clones and lacks some. The sample yields roughly 180,000 clones, 70% to 80% seen once. Specimen: peripheral blood. These receptors all stem from a woman aged 50 to 60 with active or convalescent COVID-19. CDR3s include the opening cysteine and the closing phenylalanine or tryptophan.

CDR3: CASNTRTGNQPQHF
length: 14
V: TRBV19

CDR3: CATSPRTGGSTDTQYF
length: 16
V: TRBV15

CDR3: CASSVGSSGNTIYF
length: 14
V: TRBV9

CDR3: CASRKDRANYGYTF
length: 14
V: TRBV27

CDR3: CASSSEVGGSSYGYTF
length: 16
V: TRBV7-9

CDR3: CASSFGAEYYEQYF
length: 14
V: TRBV27

CDR3: CASSSYQETQYF
length: 12
V: TRBV7-2

CDR3: CSASLREPTTGELFF
length: 15
V: TRBV20-1

CDR3: CAWSPGVGAYEQYF
length: 14
V: TRBV30

CDR3: CASSYEGITTEAFF
length: 14
V: TRBV6-6

CDR3: CASSPNTRGLAEGSEQYF
length: 18
V: TRBV19

CDR3: CASSQDWGAGELFF
length: 14
V: TRBV4-3

CDR3: CASSSRPGQHYEQYF
length: 15
V: TRBV7-9

CDR3: CASMGTGFYTEAFF
length: 14
V: TRBV19

CDR3: CAWSDQNQPQHF
length: 12
V: TRBV30

CDR3: CASSYSSGRGGGELFF
length: 16
V: TRBV19

CDR3: CASSLVLAGGRKTQYF
length: 16
V: TRBV7-3

CDR3: CASKIRDSRNQPQHF
length: 15
V: TRBV6-5

CDR3: CASSYGGSGPDTQYF
length: 15
V: TRBV6-5

CDR3: CASSAYRGATNEKLFF
length: 16
V: TRBV25-1

CDR3: CASSMDRGKTQYF
length: 13
V: TRBV6-5

CDR3: CASSSRTGGMDEQYF
length: 15
V: TRBV5-1

CDR3: CASSPRGDSNQPQHF
length: 15
V: TRBV6-5

CDR3: CASSQARTASGNTIYF
length: 16
V: TRBV4-2

CDR3: CASSGPAGGLNEQFF
length: 15
V: TRBV7-3

CDR3: CASSPTATTNEKLFF
length: 15
V: TRBV19

CDR3: CASSSTGTVYNSPLHF
length: 16
V: TRBV19

CDR3: CASSLDWAGGRYEQYF
length: 16
V: TRBV7-2

CDR3: CASSLRGQGDETQYF
length: 15
V: TRBV27

CDR3: CASSLQGASNQPQHF
length: 15
V: TRBV6-5

CDR3: CAISPRGGDTEAFF
length: 14
V: TRBV10-3

CDR3: CASSGRQGVGVEAFF
length: 15
V: TRBV7-2